This TCR beta chain was recovered during a study of glioma-infiltrating T cells after dendritic cell vaccination. The CDR3 covers 15 residues. Trimming pared 3 bases from V and 2 bases from J, leaving 11 bases between. Germline V lookup: CDR1 MNHEY, CDR2 SVGAGI. Repertoires were generated with immunoSEQ multiplex PCR, while TCRdb's copy carries only in-frame clones and drops some. Among around 60,000 clones listed, around 86% were seen once. The time point: after dendritic cell vaccination, including at tumor progression/relapse. The origin of this receptor is a human donor with glioblastoma. V and J are TRBV6-5 and TRBJ2-1; possibly TRBD1 for D (5 bases). The specimen comprised blood, sampled after dendritic cell vaccination. The chain's CDR3 is CASSYAPGPYNEQFF. CDR3 DNA sequence: TGTGCCAGCAGTTATGCCCCAGGGCCCTACAATGAGCAGTTCTTC.